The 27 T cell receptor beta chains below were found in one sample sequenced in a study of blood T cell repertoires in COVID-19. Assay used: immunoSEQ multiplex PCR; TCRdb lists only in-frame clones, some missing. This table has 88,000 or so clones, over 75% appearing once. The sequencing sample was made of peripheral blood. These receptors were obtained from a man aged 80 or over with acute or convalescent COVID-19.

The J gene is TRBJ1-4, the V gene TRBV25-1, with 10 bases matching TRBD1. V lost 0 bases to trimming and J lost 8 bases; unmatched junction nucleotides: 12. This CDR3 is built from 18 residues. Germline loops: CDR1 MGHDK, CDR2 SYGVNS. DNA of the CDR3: TGTGCCAGCAGTGAATATATGGGACAGGGGCAGGGGCAGGAAAAACTGTTTTTT. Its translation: CASSEYMGQGQGQEKLFF.

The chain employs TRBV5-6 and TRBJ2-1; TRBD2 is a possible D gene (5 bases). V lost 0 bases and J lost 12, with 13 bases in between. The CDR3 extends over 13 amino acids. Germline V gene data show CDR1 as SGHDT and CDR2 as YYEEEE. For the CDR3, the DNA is TGTGCCAGCAGCTTGGTTCGGGGTTTGACGCAGTTCTTC. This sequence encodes CASSLVRGLTQFF.

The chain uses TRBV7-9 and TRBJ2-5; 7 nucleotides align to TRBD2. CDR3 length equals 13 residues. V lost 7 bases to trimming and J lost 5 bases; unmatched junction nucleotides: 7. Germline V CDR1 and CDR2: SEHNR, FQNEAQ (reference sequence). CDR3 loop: CASNPQGGETQYF. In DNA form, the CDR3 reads TGTGCCAGCAACCCTCAGGGAGGGGAGACCCAGTACTTC.

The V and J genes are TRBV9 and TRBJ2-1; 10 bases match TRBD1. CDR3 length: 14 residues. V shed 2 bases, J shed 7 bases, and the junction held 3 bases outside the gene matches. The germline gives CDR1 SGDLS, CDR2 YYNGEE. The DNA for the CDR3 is TGTGCCAGCAGCGTGGGGACAGGGGTTAATGAGCAGTTCTTC. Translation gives CASSVGTGVNEQFF.

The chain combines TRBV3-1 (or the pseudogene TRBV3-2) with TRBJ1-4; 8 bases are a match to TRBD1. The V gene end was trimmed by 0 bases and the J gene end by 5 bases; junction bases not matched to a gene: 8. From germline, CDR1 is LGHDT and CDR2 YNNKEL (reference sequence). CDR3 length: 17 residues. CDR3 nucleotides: TGTGCCAGCAGCCAAGATTGGGCAGGGGGCTTAAATGAAAAACTGTTTTTT. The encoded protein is CASSQDWAGGLNEKLFF.

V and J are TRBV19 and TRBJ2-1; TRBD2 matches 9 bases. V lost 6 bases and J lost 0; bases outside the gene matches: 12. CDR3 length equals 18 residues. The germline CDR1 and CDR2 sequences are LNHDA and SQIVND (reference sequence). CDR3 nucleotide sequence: TGTGCCAGTAGAATTTGGACTAGCGTCGGGGACTCCTACAATGAGCAGTTCTTC. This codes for CASRIWTSVGDSYNEQFF.

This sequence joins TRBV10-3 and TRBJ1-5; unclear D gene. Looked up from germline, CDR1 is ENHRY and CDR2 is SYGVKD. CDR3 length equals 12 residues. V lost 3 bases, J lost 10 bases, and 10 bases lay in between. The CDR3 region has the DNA TGTGCCATCAGTGATACGGGGTCCCCCCAGCATTTT. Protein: CAISDTGSPQHF.

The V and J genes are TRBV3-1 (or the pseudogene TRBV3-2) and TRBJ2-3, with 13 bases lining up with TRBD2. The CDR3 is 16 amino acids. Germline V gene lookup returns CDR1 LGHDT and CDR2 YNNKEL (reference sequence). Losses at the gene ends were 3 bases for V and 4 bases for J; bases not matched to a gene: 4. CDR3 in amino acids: CASSQGLAGRSDTQYF. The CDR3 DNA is TGTGCCAGCAGCCAGGGACTAGCGGGGAGATCAGATACGCAGTATTTT.

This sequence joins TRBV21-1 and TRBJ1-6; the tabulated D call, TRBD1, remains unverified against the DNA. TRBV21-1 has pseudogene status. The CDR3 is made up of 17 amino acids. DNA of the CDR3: TGTGCCAGCAGCAAAGCGCGCAGGGGGCTGTATAATTCACCCCTCCACTTT. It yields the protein CASSKARRGLYNSPLHF.

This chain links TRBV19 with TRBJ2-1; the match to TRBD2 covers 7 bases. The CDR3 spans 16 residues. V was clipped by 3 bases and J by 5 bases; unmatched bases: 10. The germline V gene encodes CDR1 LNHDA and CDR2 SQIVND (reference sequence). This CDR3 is CASSISLTGGDNEQFF. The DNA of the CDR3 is TGTGCCAGTAGTATTTCTCTGACGGGGGGAGACAATGAGCAGTTCTTC.

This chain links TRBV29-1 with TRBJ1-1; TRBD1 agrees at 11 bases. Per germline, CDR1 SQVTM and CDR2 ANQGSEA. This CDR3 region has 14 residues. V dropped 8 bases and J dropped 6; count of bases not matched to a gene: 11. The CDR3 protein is CSFYGQGARSEAFF. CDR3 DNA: TGCAGCTTTTATGGACAGGGGGCGCGTTCTGAAGCTTTCTTT.

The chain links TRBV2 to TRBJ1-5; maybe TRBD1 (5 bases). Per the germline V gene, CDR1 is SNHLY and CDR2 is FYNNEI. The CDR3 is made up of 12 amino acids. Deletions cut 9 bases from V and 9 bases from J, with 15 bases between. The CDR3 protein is CASRLWGGPQHF. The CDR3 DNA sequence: TGTGCCAGTCGTCTTTGGGGGGGGCCCCAGCATTTT. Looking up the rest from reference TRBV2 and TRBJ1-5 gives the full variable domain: EPEVTQTPSHQVTQMGQEVILRCVPISNHLYFYWYRQILGQKVEFLVSFYNNEISEKSEIFDDQFSVERPDGSNFTLKIRSTKLEDSAMYFCASRLWGGPQHFGDGTRLSIL.

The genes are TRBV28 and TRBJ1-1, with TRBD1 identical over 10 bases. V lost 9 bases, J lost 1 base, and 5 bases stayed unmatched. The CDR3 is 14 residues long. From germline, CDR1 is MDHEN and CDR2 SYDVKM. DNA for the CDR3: TGTGCCAGTCGGACAGGGGGACCGAACACTGAAGCTTTCTTT. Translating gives CASRTGGPNTEAFF.

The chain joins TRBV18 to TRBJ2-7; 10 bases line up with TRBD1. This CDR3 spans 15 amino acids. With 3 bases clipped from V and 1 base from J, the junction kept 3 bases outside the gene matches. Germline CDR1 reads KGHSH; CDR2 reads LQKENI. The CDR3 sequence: CASSPAGQGSYEQYF. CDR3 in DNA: TGTGCCAGCTCACCCGCGGGACAGGGGTCCTACGAGCAGTACTTC.

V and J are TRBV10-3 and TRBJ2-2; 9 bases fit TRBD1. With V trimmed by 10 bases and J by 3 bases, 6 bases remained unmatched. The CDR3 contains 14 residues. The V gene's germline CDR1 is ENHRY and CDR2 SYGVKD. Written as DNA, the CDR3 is TGTGCCAGCAAGGGGGACAGGGACACCGGGGAGCTGTTTTTT. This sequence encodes CASKGDRDTGELFF.

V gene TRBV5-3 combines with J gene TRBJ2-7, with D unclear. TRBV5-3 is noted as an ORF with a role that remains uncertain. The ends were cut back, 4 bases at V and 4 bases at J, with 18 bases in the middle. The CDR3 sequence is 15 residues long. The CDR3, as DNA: TGTGCCAGAAGCCCTTTAGCTCAAGGCGCGTACGAGCAGTACTTC. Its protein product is CARSPLAQGAYEQYF.

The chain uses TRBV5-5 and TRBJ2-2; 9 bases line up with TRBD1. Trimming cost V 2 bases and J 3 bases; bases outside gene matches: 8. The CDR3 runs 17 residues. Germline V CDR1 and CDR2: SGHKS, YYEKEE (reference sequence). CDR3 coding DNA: TGTGCCAGCAGCTTAATACCGGGACAGGGCTACACCGGGGAGCTGTTTTTT. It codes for CASSLIPGQGYTGELFF.

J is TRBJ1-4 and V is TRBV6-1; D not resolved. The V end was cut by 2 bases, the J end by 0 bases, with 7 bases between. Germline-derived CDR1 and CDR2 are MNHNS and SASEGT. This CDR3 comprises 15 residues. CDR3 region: CASSELGATNEKLFF. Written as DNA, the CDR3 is TGTGCCAGCAGTGAACTGGGAGCAACTAATGAAAAACTGTTTTTT.

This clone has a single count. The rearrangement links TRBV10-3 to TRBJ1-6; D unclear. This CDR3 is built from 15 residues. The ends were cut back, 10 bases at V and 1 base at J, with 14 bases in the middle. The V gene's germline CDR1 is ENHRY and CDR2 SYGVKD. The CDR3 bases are TGTGCCACCGGCCTTGGAGAGTCCTATAATTCACCCCTCCACTTT. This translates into CATGLGESYNSPLHF.

CDR3 sequence reads: CASSPRGGGANEQFF. The CDR3 DNA follows: TGTGCCAGCAGCCCTCGGGGCGGGGGGGCCAATGAGCAGTTCTTC. The V call is TRBV6-6, the J call TRBJ2-1; 9 nucleotides align to TRBD2. V lost 6 bases, J lost 6 bases, and 9 bases stayed unmatched. The CDR3 is 15 amino acids. Per germline, CDR1 MNHNY and CDR2 SVGAGI (reference sequence).

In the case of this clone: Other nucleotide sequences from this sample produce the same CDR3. The CDR3, as DNA: TGTGCCAGCAGTTATGGCCGCAATCAGCCCCAGCATTTT. As protein: CASSYGRNQPQHF. The chain carries TRBV6-5 and TRBJ1-5; D gene unclear. CDR3 length: 13 residues. Trimming removed 3 bases at V and 2 bases at J, with 5 bases between. The germline gives CDR1 MNHEY, CDR2 SVGAGI.

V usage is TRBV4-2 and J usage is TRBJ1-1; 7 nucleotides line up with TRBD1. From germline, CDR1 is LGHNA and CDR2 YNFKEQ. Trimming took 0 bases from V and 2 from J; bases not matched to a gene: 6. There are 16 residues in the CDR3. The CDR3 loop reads CASSQEWRQGNTEAFF. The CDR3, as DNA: TGTGCCAGCAGCCAAGAGTGGAGACAGGGTAACACTGAAGCTTTCTTT.

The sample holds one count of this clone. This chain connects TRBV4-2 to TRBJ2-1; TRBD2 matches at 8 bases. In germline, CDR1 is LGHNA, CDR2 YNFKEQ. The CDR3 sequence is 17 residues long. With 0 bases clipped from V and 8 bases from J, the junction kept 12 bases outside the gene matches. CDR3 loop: CASSQDKAGGFGDEQFF. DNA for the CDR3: TGTGCCAGCAGCCAAGATAAGGCGGGGGGATTCGGGGATGAGCAGTTCTTC.

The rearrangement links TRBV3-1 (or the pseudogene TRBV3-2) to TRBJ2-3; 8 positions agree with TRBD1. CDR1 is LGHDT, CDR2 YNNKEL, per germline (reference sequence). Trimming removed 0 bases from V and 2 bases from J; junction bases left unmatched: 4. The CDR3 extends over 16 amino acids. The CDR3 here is CASSQETGAYTDTQYF. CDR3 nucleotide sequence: TGTGCCAGCAGCCAAGAGACAGGGGCCTACACAGATACGCAGTATTTT.

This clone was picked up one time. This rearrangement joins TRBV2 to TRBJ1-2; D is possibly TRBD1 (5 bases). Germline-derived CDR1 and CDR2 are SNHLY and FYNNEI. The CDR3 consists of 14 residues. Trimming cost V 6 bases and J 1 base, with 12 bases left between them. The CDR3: CASRRGDSNYGYTF. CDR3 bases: TGTGCCAGCAGAAGGGGTGACAGTAACTATGGCTACACCTTC.

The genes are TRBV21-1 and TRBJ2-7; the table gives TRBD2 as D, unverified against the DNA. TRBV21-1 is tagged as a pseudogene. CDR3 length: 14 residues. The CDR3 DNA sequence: TGTGCCAGCGTTAGGGGACTGGATCTGAGGGAGCAGTACTTC. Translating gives CASVRGLDLREQYF.

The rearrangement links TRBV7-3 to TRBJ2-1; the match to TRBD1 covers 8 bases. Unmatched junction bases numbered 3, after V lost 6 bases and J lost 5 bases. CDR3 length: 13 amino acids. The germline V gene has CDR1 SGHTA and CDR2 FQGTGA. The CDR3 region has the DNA TGTGCCAGCAGGACAGGGGAAAACAATGAGCAGTTCTTC. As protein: CASRTGENNEQFF.